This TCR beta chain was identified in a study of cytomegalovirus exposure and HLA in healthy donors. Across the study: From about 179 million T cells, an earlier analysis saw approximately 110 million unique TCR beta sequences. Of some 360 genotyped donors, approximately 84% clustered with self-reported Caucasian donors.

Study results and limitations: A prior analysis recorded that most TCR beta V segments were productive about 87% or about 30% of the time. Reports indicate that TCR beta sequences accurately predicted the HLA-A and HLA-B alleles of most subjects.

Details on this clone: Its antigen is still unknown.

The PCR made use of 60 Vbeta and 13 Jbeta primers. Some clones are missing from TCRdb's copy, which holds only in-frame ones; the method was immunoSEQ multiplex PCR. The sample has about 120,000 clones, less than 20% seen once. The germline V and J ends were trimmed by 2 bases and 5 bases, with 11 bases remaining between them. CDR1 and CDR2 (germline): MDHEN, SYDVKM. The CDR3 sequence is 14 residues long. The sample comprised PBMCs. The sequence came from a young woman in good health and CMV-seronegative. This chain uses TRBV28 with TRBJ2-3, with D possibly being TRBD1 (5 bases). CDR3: CASSLGGAGDTQYF. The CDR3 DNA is TGTGCCAGCAGTTTAGGTGGGGCAGGAGATACGCAGTATTTT.